This T cell receptor (beta chain) appears in the sequencing data of a study of response to subunit inactivated influenza vaccine. Study-wide points: The authors proposed limited new T cell recruitment per seasonal influenza vaccination.

CDR3 length: 13 amino acids. V gave up 1 base and J gave up 2 bases, with 9 bases separating them. CDR1 and CDR2 from the germline V gene are DFQATT and SNEGSKA (reference sequence). TCRdb recomputed calls from the RT-PCR reads with MiXCR, one row per CDR3 protein. The repertoire includes a few hundred thousand distinct CDR3 sequences, 14% of them detected once, and approximately 12% sits in the top ten. In regard to this clonotype: The antigen remains undetermined.

The TCR sequence derives from a man between 50 and 59 years old who received an inactivated influenza vaccine. Sequences were derived from PBMCs from blood, sampled 11 to 12 days after vaccination. The chain employs TRBV20-1 and TRBJ2-7; D is unclear. In DNA form, the CDR3 reads TGCAGTGCTAGAGGGCAATTTACCTACGAGCAGTACTTC. Translating it yields CSARGQFTYEQYF.